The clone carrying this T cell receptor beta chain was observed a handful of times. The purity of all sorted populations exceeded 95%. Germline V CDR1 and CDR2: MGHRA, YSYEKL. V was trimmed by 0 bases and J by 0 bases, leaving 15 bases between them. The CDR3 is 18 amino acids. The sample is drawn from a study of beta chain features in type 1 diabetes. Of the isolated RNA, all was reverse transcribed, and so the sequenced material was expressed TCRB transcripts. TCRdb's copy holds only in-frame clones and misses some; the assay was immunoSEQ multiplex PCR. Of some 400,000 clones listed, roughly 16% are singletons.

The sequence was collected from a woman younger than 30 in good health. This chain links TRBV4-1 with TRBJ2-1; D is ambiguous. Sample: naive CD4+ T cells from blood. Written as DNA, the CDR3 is TGCGCCAGCAGCCAAGACTGGGTGGGCAGTAGCTCCTACAATGAGCAGTTCTTC. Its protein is CASSQDWVGSSSYNEQFF.